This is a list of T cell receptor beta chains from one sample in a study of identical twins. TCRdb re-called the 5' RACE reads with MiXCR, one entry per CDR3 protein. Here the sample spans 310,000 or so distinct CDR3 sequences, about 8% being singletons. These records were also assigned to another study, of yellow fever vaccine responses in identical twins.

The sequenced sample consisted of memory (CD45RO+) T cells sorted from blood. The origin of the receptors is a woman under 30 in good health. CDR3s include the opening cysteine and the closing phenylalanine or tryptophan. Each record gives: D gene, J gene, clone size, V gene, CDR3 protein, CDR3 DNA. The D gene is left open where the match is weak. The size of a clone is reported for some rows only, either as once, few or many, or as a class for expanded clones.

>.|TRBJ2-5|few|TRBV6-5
CASSYSTRLETQYF
TGTGCCAGCAGTTACTCGACTAGGTTAGAGACCCAGTACTTC
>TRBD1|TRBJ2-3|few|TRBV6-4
CASSETGGPDTQYF
TGTGCCAGCAGTGAAACAGGGGGCCCAGATACGCAGTATTTT
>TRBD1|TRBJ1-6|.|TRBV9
CASSVEGQGGSPLHF
TGTGCCAGCAGCGTAGAGGGACAGGGGGGGTCACCCCTCCACTTT
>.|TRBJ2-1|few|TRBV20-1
CSAIRGRDTNEQFF
TGCAGTGCTATTCGGGGTAGGGATACCAATGAGCAGTTCTTC
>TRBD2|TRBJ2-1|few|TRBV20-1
CSARSLAGAFYNEQFF
TGCAGTGCTAGATCACTAGCGGGGGCCTTCTACAATGAGCAGTTCTTC
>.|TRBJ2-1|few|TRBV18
CASSPRSRPSYNEQFF
TGTGCCAGCTCACCAAGATCGCGGCCTAGCTACAATGAGCAGTTCTTC
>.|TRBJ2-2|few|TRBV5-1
CASSLRASANTGELFF
TGCGCCAGCAGCTTGCGCGCTAGCGCGAACACCGGGGAGCTGTTTTTT
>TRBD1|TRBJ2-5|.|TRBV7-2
CASSLAWTGGQETQYF
TGTGCCAGCAGCTTAGCCTGGACAGGGGGCCAAGAGACCCAGTACTTC
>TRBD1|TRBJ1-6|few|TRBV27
CASQQGRDYNSPLHF
TGTGCCAGCCAACAGGGGAGAGATTATAATTCACCCCTCCACTTT
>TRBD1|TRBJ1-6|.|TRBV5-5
CASRHAEGTGGSPLHF
TGTGCCAGCAGACATGCCGAAGGGACAGGGGGATCACCCCTCCACTTT
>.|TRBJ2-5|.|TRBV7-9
CASSSWTSKETQYF
TGTGCCAGCAGCTCCTGGACCAGTAAAGAGACCCAGTACTTC
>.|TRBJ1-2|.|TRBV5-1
CASSLGSLYGYTF
TGCGCCAGCAGCTTGGGGTCCCTCTATGGCTACACCTTC
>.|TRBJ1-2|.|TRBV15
CATSARGYGYTF
TGTGCCACCAGCGCCCGTGGCTATGGCTACACCTTC
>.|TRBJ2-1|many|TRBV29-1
CSVDSGGRERDNEQFF
TGCAGCGTTGACTCTGGAGGTCGGGAGAGGGACAATGAGCAGTTCTTC
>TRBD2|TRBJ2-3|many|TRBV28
CASTKRGGPSDTQYF
TGTGCCAGCACGAAGCGGGGAGGGCCATCAGATACGCAGTATTTT
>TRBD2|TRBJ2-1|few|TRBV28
CASSPLAGPSYNEQFF
TGTGCCAGCAGTCCCCTAGCGGGGCCGTCCTACAATGAGCAGTTCTTC
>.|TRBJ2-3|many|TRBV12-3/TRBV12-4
CATTKSTDTQYF
TGTGCCACCACTAAGAGCACAGATACGCAGTATTTT
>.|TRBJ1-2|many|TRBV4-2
CASSQDLSYGYTF
TGTGCCAGCAGCCAAGATCTATCCTATGGCTACACCTTC
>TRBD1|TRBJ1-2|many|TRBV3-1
CASSQARQGYGYTF
TGTGCCAGCAGCCAAGCGAGACAGGGCTATGGCTACACCTTC
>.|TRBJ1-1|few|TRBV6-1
CASSLLGEGVTEAFF
TGTGCCAGCAGCTTGCTGGGGGAAGGAGTAACTGAAGCTTTCTTT
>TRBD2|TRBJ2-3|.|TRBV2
CASTTGGYGTDTQYF
TGTGCCAGCACCACCGGGGGGTACGGCACAGATACGCAGTATTTT
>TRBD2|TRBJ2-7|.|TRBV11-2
CASSLGGGGAYEQYF
TGTGCCAGCAGCTTAGGCGGGGGGGGGGCCTACGAGCAGTACTTC